The rows below give T cell receptor beta chains drawn from one sample of a study of early T cells in non-severe SARS-CoV-2 infection. One entry per CDR3 protein results from TCRdb running MiXCR on the 5' RACE reads. This sample has 65,000 to 95,000 distinct CDR3 sequences, with about 14% found just once. Sequencing used whole blood. The receptors stem from an adult who was a healthcare worker with PCR-confirmed SARS-CoV-2 infection or an uninfected control (not recorded which). Both conserved end residues are part of each CDR3. D genes are given only for firm matches. Clone size is shown for a subset of rows, as once, few, many or a class of expanded clone.

v_call	clone_size	j_call	d_call	cdr3_nt	cdr3_aa
TRBV12-3/TRBV12-4	few	TRBJ1-4	NA	TGTGCCAGCAAAGCAACTAATGAAAAACTGTTTTTT	CASKATNEKLFF
TRBV7-3	few	TRBJ2-5	TRBD1	TGTGCCAGCAGCTTGACCCACAGGGGACAAGAGACCCAGTACTTC	CASSLTHRGQETQYF
TRBV7-2	NA	TRBJ2-7	NA	TGTGCCAGCAGCTTGGCAGAGGGAATCGAGCAGTACTTC	CASSLAEGIEQYF
TRBV11-2	NA	TRBJ2-2	TRBD1	TGTGCCAGCAGCCCGCAGGGGGTCGGGGAGCTGTTTTTT	CASSPQGVGELFF
TRBV7-9	many	TRBJ1-1	NA	TGTGCCAGCAGCCTTAAACTTTCGTGGGACTCGAAGAACACTGAAGCTTTCTTT	CASSLKLSWDSKNTEAFF
TRBV14	many	TRBJ1-2	NA	TGTGCCAGCAGCCAAGATCGCGTCAGGTCTATCTATGGCTACACCTTC	CASSQDRVRSIYGYTF
TRBV27	many	TRBJ1-1	NA	TGTGCCAGCAGTCTACAGGCCCCCACTGAAGCTTTCTTT	CASSLQAPTEAFF
TRBV6-6	few	TRBJ1-1	NA	TGTGCCAGCAGCGAGGGACAGAACACTGAAGCTTTCTTT	CASSEGQNTEAFF
TRBV29-1	NA	TRBJ2-3	NA	TGCAGCGTTGAAACCGTCCGCACGGATACGCAGTATTTT	CSVETVRTDTQYF
TRBV30	many	TRBJ1-6	NA	TGTGCCTGGAGTGGAGGGACCTATAATTCACCCCTCCACTTT	CAWSGGTYNSPLHF
TRBV9	many	TRBJ1-6	NA	TGTGCCAGCAGCCCCGGACTAGAGAACTCACCCCTCCACTTT	CASSPGLENSPLHF
TRBV7-8	few	TRBJ2-4	NA	TGTGCCAGCAGCTTACCCGCGACAGCACTAGCCAAAAACATTCAGTACTTC	CASSLPATALAKNIQYF
TRBV28	few	TRBJ1-1	NA	TGTGCCAGCAGTTTACTGGGAGCAGCTTTCTTT	CASSLLGAAFF
TRBV7-2	few	TRBJ1-1	NA	TGTGCCAGCAGCTTGCCTCCGGGACTCAGCACTGAAGCTTTCTTT	CASSLPPGLSTEAFF
TRBV7-2	NA	TRBJ2-1	TRBD2	TGTGCCAGCAGCTTAGGGCCAGGACTAGCGAACAATGAGCAGTTCTTC	CASSLGPGLANNEQFF
TRBV6-1	NA	TRBJ2-7	NA	TGTGCCAGCACCGGACAGGGAGGGTACGAGCAGTACTTC	CASTGQGGYEQYF
TRBV10-3	NA	TRBJ1-1	NA	TGTGCCATCAGTGCCTTTTCTGGAAGTTCGAACACTGAAGCTTTCTTT	CAISAFSGSSNTEAFF
TRBV29-1	many	TRBJ2-3	NA	TGCAGCGTTGGTATAGATACGCAGTATTTT	CSVGIDTQYF
TRBV14	few	TRBJ1-1	NA	TGTGCCAGCAGCCAGGTCACCAATGAAGCTTTCTTT	CASSQVTNEAFF
TRBV12-3/TRBV12-4	few	TRBJ2-1	NA	TGTGCCAGCAGTTTCGGCGGGGGCCAATACAATGAGCAGTTCTTC	CASSFGGGQYNEQFF
TRBV6-2/TRBV6-3	many	TRBJ2-3	NA	TGTGCCAGCACCGTATCACTTTTACCCCGGGCGGATACGCAGTATTTT	CASTVSLLPRADTQYF
TRBV24-1	NA	TRBJ1-4	TRBD1	TGTGCCGCGGGGGGGGGACAGGCCCCCAGGGACGTCAATGAAAAACTGTTTTTT	CAAGGGQAPRDVNEKLFF
TRBV29-1	few	TRBJ1-1	NA	TGCAGCGTTAAGGGGGAGGGGGTCAGGCGGTACACTGAAGCTTTCTTT	CSVKGEGVRRYTEAFF